The 30 T cell receptor beta chains below were found in one sample sequenced in a study of post-analysis software for immune sequencing data. Points from the study as a whole: Elevated frequency relative to controls characterized 4 or 5 TRBV segments in patients, TRBV5-6, TRBV5-1 and TRBV20-1 among them.

Incorporated into the TCR beta cDNA libraries were unique molecular identifiers, which served to reduce PCR and sequencing biases. TCRdb called the PCR reads again in MiXCR, with one record for every CDR3 protein. The table has roughly 410,000 distinct CDR3 sequences, less than 40% seen once. No cognate antigen is known for these TCRs. The specimen sequenced was blood. The receptors shown here come from a girl between 5 and 17 years old with multiple sclerosis.

There are a few counts of this clonotype. The genes are TRBV7-9 and TRBJ2-5; 7 nucleotides match TRBD1. The CDR3 length is 16 residues. V shed 1 base, J shed 2 bases, and the junction held 7 bases outside the gene matches. Per germline, CDR1 SEHNR and CDR2 FQNEAQ (reference sequence). The CDR3 is CASSLGGSQGQETQYF. Written as DNA, the CDR3 is TGTGCCAGCAGCTTAGGTGGCTCACAGGGGCAAGAGACCCAGTACTTC.

Remarks on this clonotype: Its ends do not fully match the called genes, so a read error is possible. V usage is TRBV28 and J usage is TRBJ2-5; D is unresolved. Germline CDR1 reads MDHEN; CDR2 reads SYDVKM. The CDR3 has 14 residues. The CDR3 spells CTSSPYEVQETQYF. The CDR3 DNA sequence: TGTACCAGCAGCCCCTATGAGGTACAAGAGACCCAGTACTTC.

This clonotype was seen a handful of times. V and J are TRBV6-6 and TRBJ2-7, with D tentatively TRBD2 (5 bases). The CDR3 contains 13 residues. Trimming took off 8 bases at V and 0 bases at J, with 11 bases between the two ends. In germline, CDR1 is MNHNY, CDR2 SVGAGI (reference sequence). DNA for the CDR3: TGTGCCAGCGTCAGCGGCAGCTCCTACGAGCAGTACTTC. As protein: CASVSGSSYEQYF.

With respect to this clonotype: One base away lies a much larger clone, so this may be a sequencing read error. This chain links TRBV29-1 with TRBJ2-1; 7 nucleotides agree with TRBD1. The CDR3 has 14 residues. Germline V gene sequence: CDR1 SQVTM, CDR2 ANQGSEA. Trimming removed 5 bases from V and 3 bases from J; junction bases left unmatched: 7. CDR3 bases: TGCAGCGTTAAGCCGGCAGGGGGCTACAATGAGCAGTTCTTC. As protein: CSVKPAGGYNEQFF.

The table lists this clonotype with a few counts. The chain recombines TRBV7-9 with TRBJ2-5; 8 bases match TRBD2. The J call is in doubt because the DNA end fits TRBJ2-7 better. The CDR3 is made up of 12 amino acids. Germline lookup yields CDR1 SEHNR and CDR2 FQNEAQ (reference sequence). The CDR3 DNA is TGTGCCGGTAGCGGGGCGACTTACGAGCAGTACTTC. As protein: CAGSGATYEQYF.

The CDR3 loop is CASSSRGGLMDEQFF. For the CDR3, the DNA is TGCGCCAGCAGCTCGCGGGGGGGCCTTATGGATGAGCAGTTCTTC. The chain employs TRBV5-1 and TRBJ2-1, with 9 bases identical to TRBD2. The CDR3 is made up of 15 amino acids. CDR1 and CDR2 from the germline V gene are SGHRS and YFSETQ. Unmatched junction bases numbered 9, after V lost 3 bases and J lost 8 bases.

This clonotype occurred a few times. The J gene is TRBJ1-1, the V gene TRBV5-1; 8 bases match TRBD1. Germline CDR1 and CDR2: SGHRS and YFSETQ. This CDR3 spans 13 amino acids. Trimming took 3 bases from V and 5 from J; bases not matched to a gene: 3. The CDR3 region is CASSWTGRTEAFF. In nucleotides, the CDR3 is TGCGCCAGCAGCTGGACAGGGCGAACTGAAGCTTTCTTT.

This rearrangement joins TRBV7-8 to TRBJ2-1, with D possibly being TRBD1 or TRBD2 (6 bases each). The CDR3 contains 15 residues. Germline-derived CDR1 and CDR2 are SGHVS and FQNEAQ. V was cut by 5 bases and J by 9 bases, with 20 bases left in between. In DNA form, the CDR3 reads TGTGCCAGCAGCCCCGTGGGCAGGGGAGGTGGTGAGCAGTTCTTC. Amino acids: CASSPVGRGGGEQFF. Based on the CDR3 plus reference TRBV7-8 and TRBJ2-1, the full variable domain is GAGVSQSPRYKVAKRGQDVALRCDPISGHVSLFWYQQALGQGPEFLTYFQNEAQLDKSGLPSDRFFAERPEGSVSTLKIQRTQQEDSAVYLCASSPVGRGGGEQFFGPGTRLTVL.

This clonotype appeared a single time. The J gene is TRBJ2-1, the V gene TRBV28, with D possibly TRBD2 on 5 matching bases. The CDR3 extends over 15 amino acids. The V end lost 6 bases, the J end lost 1 base, and 13 bases lay between the germline ends. The germline gives CDR1 MDHEN, CDR2 SYDVKM. The CDR3: CASSLPGRSYNEQFF. The CDR3 coding sequence is TGTGCCAGCAGCCTCCCGGGAAGGTCCTACAATGAGCAGTTCTTC.

This clonotype was recorded a few times. The CDR3 spells CASSLVGVMGTEAFF. CDR3 DNA: TGTGCCAGCAGCTTGGTTGGGGTTATGGGGACAGAAGCTTTCTTT. The chain links TRBV5-6 to TRBJ1-1, with D possibly being TRBD1 (6 bases). The V gene lost 0 bases and the J gene lost 8 bases, with 17 bases spanning the gap. The germline V gene has CDR1 SGHDT and CDR2 YYEEEE. This CDR3 has 15 residues.

The chain is built from TRBV20-1 and TRBJ2-3; TRBD2 matches at 9 bases. The CDR3 has 15 residues. Germline values: CDR1 DFQATT, CDR2 SNEGSKA (reference sequence). V lost 6 bases, J lost 0 bases, and 7 bases stayed unmatched. DNA for the CDR3: TGCAGTGCCCTCCCCCTAGCGGGGAGCACAGATACGCAGTATTTT. Translation: CSALPLAGSTDTQYF.

The table lists this clonotype with a few counts. The chain is built from TRBV9 and TRBJ1-2, with 11 bases lining up with TRBD1. There are 15 residues in the CDR3. CDR1 SGDLS and CDR2 YYNGEE come from the germline V gene. The junction had 6 bases not matched to a gene; V was cut back by 4 bases and J by 4 bases. In DNA form, the CDR3 reads TGTGCCAGCAGCCCGATGGGGACAGGGGGCTATGGCTACACCTTC. Its translation: CASSPMGTGGYGYTF. The whole variable domain, filled in from reference TRBV9 and TRBJ1-2, reads DSGVTQTPKHLITATGQRVTLRCSPRSGDLSVYWYQQSLDQGLQFLIQYYNGEERAKGNILERFSAQQFPDLHSELNLSSLELGDSALYFCASSPMGTGGYGYTFGSGTRLTVV.

This chain connects TRBV20-1 to TRBJ2-1; 10 positions match TRBD2. Near its end, the DNA agrees better with TRBJ2-7, so the J call may be wrong. CDR3 size: 13 residues. CDR1 is DFQATT, CDR2 SNEGSKA, per germline (reference sequence). The CDR3 sequence is CSAIAGGYNEQYF. CDR3 nucleotides: TGCAGTGCTATAGCGGGGGGCTACAATGAGCAGTACTTC.

V and J are TRBV20-1 and TRBJ2-7, with no clear D. The CDR3 runs 13 residues. Trimming shortened V by 8 bases and J by 2 bases, and 16 bases separated the two germline ends. From germline, CDR1 is DFQATT and CDR2 SNEGSKA (reference sequence). The CDR3 DNA sequence: TGCAGTCCCAAGAGTAAGCTTACCTACGAGCAGTACTTC. Encoded protein: CSPKSKLTYEQYF.

This clonotype has just one count. This chain links TRBV12-3 or TRBV12-4 with TRBJ2-2, with D possibly TRBD2 on 7 matching bases. The ends were cut back, 1 base at V and 7 bases at J, with 13 bases in the middle. This CDR3 contains 15 residues. In nucleotides, the CDR3 is TGTGCCAGCAGTTTAGGACGGGGGGCTGGCGGGGAGCTGTTTTTT. Translating it yields CASSLGRGAGGELFF.

V usage is TRBV13 and J usage is TRBJ1-1; D unresolved. Germline CDR1 PRHDT, CDR2 FYEKMQ (reference sequence). This CDR3 comprises 16 residues. Trimming stripped 4 bases from V and 0 bases from J, with 15 bases between. CDR3 in amino acids: CASSSIGRDLNTEAFF. For the CDR3, the DNA is TGTGCCAGCAGCTCCATCGGTAGGGATTTGAACACTGAAGCTTTCTTT.

The gene calls are TRBV7-2 and TRBJ2-5; D gene ambiguous. The CDR3 sequence is 14 residues long. V was clipped by 1 base and J by 5 bases, with 11 bases between them. Germline assignment: CDR1 SGHTA and CDR2 FQGNSA. CDR3 sequence (DNA): TGTGCCAGCAGCTTAGACCCTTCATGGGAGACCCAGTACTTC. This sequence encodes CASSLDPSWETQYF.

Only a few counts were recorded for this clonotype. The J gene is TRBJ2-1, the V gene TRBV12-3 or TRBV12-4, with 8 bases aligning to TRBD2. The V gene end was trimmed by 0 bases and the J gene end by 14 bases; junction bases not matched to a gene: 3. CDR3 length equals 12 residues. This CDR3 is CASSLATGGKFF. CDR3 DNA sequence: TGTGCCAGCAGTTTAGCAACGGGGGGGAAGTTCTTC.

This chain links TRBV7-2 with TRBJ2-1; 14 nucleotides agree with TRBD2. The CDR3 length is 19 residues. In germline, CDR1 is SGHTA, CDR2 FQGNSA. J was trimmed by 0 bases and V by 3 bases; bases with no gene match: 7. DNA for the CDR3: TGTGCCAGCAGCTTTCCGGGACTAGCGGGGGCCAGCTCCTACAATGAGCAGTTCTTC. It encodes CASSFPGLAGASSYNEQFF. Based on the CDR3 plus reference TRBV7-2 and TRBJ2-1, the full variable domain is GAGVSQSPSNKVTEKGKDVELRCDPISGHTALYWYRQSLGQGLEFLIYFQGNSAPDKSGLPSDRFSAERTGGSVSTLTIQRTQQEDSAVYLCASSFPGLAGASSYNEQFFGPGTRLTVL.

This chain joins TRBV18 and TRBJ1-6, with 7 bases fitting TRBD1. Germline-derived CDR1 and CDR2 are KGHSH and LQKENI. This CDR3 is built from 15 residues. V was clipped by 2 bases and J by 7 bases; unmatched bases: 5. The CDR3 coding sequence is TGTGCCAGCTCACCATGGGAGGGGGCCAATTCACCCCTCCACTTT. Translation: CASSPWEGANSPLHF.

This chain links TRBV7-2 with TRBJ1-6; D uncertain. This CDR3 is built from 16 residues. Germline V CDR1 and CDR2: SGHTA, FQGNSA. Trimming cost V 1 base and J 10 bases, with 17 bases left between them. The chain's CDR3 is CASSLEAPGMGSPLHF. The DNA of the CDR3 is TGTGCCAGCAGCTTAGAGGCACCGGGAATGGGGTCACCCCTCCACTTT.

This clonotype has more than one count but fewer than ten. The J gene is TRBJ2-1, the V gene TRBV6-5; a weak D match, TRBD2 (7 bases). The CDR3 consists of 16 residues. Germline lookup yields CDR1 MNHEY and CDR2 SVGAGI. V was cut by 1 base and J by 5 bases, with 15 bases left in between. CDR3 sequence: CASSYYGGGLNNEQFF. The DNA for the CDR3 is TGTGCCAGCAGTTACTACGGCGGGGGCCTTAACAATGAGCAGTTCTTC.

This clonotype was seen repeatedly, ten times or more. The chain combines TRBV29-1 with TRBJ2-5; possibly TRBD1 for D (6 bases). The CDR3 has 11 residues. Germline CDR1 reads SQVTM; CDR2 reads ANQGSEA. V lost 6 bases and J lost 3, with 8 bases in between. Written as DNA, the CDR3 is TGCAGCGTCCACAGGGAAGAGACCCAGTACTTC. The encoded protein is CSVHREETQYF.

This clonotype was counted ten times or more. At one of its ends the junction is not consistent with the germline gene, which may arise from a read error. This rearrangement joins TRBV5-1 to TRBJ2-5; D is unclear. Germline assignment: CDR1 SGHRS and CDR2 YFSETQ. This CDR3 contains 12 residues. CDR3 loop: CASSLGQETQYF. The DNA for the CDR3 is TGTGCCAGCAGCTTAGGCCAAGAGACCCAGTACTTC.

The chain is built from TRBV5-1 and TRBJ2-1; 11 positions match TRBD2. This CDR3 has 16 amino acids. With V trimmed by 0 bases and J by 9 bases, 8 bases remained unmatched. Germline CDR1 is SGHRS and CDR2 is YFSETQ. The CDR3 DNA is TGCGCCAGCAGCTTGGTGATAGCGGGGGGGCAGCGTGAGCAGTTCTTC. It yields the protein CASSLVIAGGQREQFF.

This clonotype was found a few times. The chain uses TRBV29-1 and TRBJ1-2, with TRBD1 matching 10 bases. The CDR3 is 13 amino acids. The germline gives CDR1 SQVTM, CDR2 ANQGSEA. With V trimmed by 7 bases and J by 4 bases, 6 bases remained unmatched. CDR3 sequence: CSAGQGVVYGYTF. The CDR3 DNA sequence: TGCAGCGCCGGACAGGGGGTTGTCTATGGCTACACCTTC. The full variable domain, completed using reference TRBV29-1 and TRBJ1-2, is SAVISQKPSRDICQRGTSLTIQCQVDSQVTMMFWYRQQPGQSLTLIATANQGSEATYESGFVIDKFPISRPNLTFSTLTVSNMSPEDSSIYLCSAGQGVVYGYTFGSGTRLTVV.

The rearrangement joins TRBV7-2 to TRBJ2-3; TRBD2 aligns across 8 bases. Trimming took 3 bases from V and 0 from J; bases not matched to a gene: 11. The length of the CDR3 is 18 residues. The germline V gene has CDR1 SGHTA and CDR2 FQGNSA. CDR3 coding DNA: TGTGCCAGCAGCTTCGTGGCGGGGGGCGGGTACAGCACAGATACGCAGTATTTT. Translated, it gives CASSFVAGGGYSTDTQYF.

A few counts support this clonotype. This chain connects TRBV6-5 to TRBJ1-1; 7 positions agree with TRBD1. This CDR3 has 15 amino acids. After removal of 5 bases from V and 5 bases from J, the junction contained 11 bases not matched to a gene. The germline CDR1 and CDR2 sequences are MNHEY and SVGAGI. The CDR3 DNA reads as TGTGCCAGCAGTCCACTGGGCAGGGGGTTTACTGAAGCTTTCTTT. Translation gives CASSPLGRGFTEAFF.

As DNA, the CDR3 is TGTGCCAGCAGCCCCGGGACTAGCGGGGTTAGCACAGATACGCAGTATTTT. The encoded protein is CASSPGTSGVSTDTQYF. This chain uses TRBV7-3 with TRBJ2-3; 13 positions agree with TRBD2. The ends lost 5 bases at V and 0 bases at J; junction bases unmatched: 5. This CDR3 is built from 17 residues. CDR1 and CDR2 (germline): SGHTA, FQGTGA.

This clonotype was counted a single time. As DNA, the CDR3 is TGCGCCAGCAGCCAAACTAGCGGGAGATACAATGAGCAGTACTTC. Its protein product is CASSQTSGRYNEQYF. The rearrangement links TRBV4-3 to TRBJ2-1; 11 nucleotides line up with TRBD2. The J call may not be correct, given that the DNA end is closer to TRBJ2-7. This CDR3 spans 15 amino acids. The germline gives CDR1 LGHNA, CDR2 YSLEER.